The 27 T cell receptor beta chains below all came from one sample that was sequenced in a study of blood T cell repertoires in COVID-19. TCRdb's table, derived via immunoSEQ multiplex PCR, lists solely in-frame clones and lacks some. The sample has under 200,000 clones; roughly 75% are singletons. Sequencing input: peripheral blood. Receptor source: a man aged 65 to 85 with active or convalescent COVID-19.

The chain links TRBV7-9 to TRBJ2-3, with a tentative D call TRBD2 (6 bases). V lost 5 bases, J lost 2 bases, and 17 bases lay in between. This CDR3 region has 16 residues. Germline CDR1 is SEHNR and CDR2 is FQNEAQ (reference sequence). The CDR3 region is CASSETRDSNTDTQYF. Written as DNA, the CDR3 is TGTGCCAGCAGCGAAACCCGGGACTCTAACACAGATACGCAGTATTTT.

The V gene is TRBV21-1, the J gene TRBJ1-1. TRBV21-1 is a documented pseudogene. The CDR3 length is 15 residues. CDR3 amino acids: CASSKAKTGNTEAFF. DNA for the CDR3: TGTGCCAGCAGCAAAGCAAAGACGGGAAACACTGAAGCTTTCTTT.

This clone was detected once. The chain joins TRBV6-1 to TRBJ2-5; D is possibly TRBD2 (6 bases). From germline, CDR1 is MNHNS and CDR2 SASEGT. The CDR3 sequence is 18 residues long. Trimming removed 0 bases from V and 5 bases from J, with 22 bases in between. The CDR3 is CASSEAGLLGWGRETQYF. CDR3 nucleotide sequence: TGTGCCAGCAGTGAAGCGGGACTCCTCGGCTGGGGTCGGGAGACCCAGTACTTC.

The V gene is TRBV7-9, the J gene TRBJ1-2; maybe TRBD1 (5 bases). Germline assignment: CDR1 SEHNR and CDR2 FQNEAQ (reference sequence). The CDR3 is made up of 17 amino acids. The V and J ends lost 4 bases and 2 bases respectively, with 20 bases between them. This chain's CDR3 is CASSSSPRQGRNYGYTF. Here the CDR3 DNA reads TGTGCCAGCAGCTCCTCCCCCCGGCAGGGAAGGAACTATGGCTACACCTTC.

J is TRBJ2-7 and V is TRBV6-5, with D unresolved. V shed 7 bases and J shed 0 bases, with 13 bases lying between them. The CDR3 extends over 14 amino acids. The germline V gene encodes CDR1 MNHEY and CDR2 SVGAGI. CDR3 DNA sequence: TGTGCCAGCACCCCCTCTTGGAGCTCCTACGAGCAGTACTTC. Amino acids: CASTPSWSSYEQYF.

This clone was picked up one time. CDR3 coding DNA: TGTGCCTGGAGTGTACAGTCGGCCCACTCCTACAATGAGCAGTTCTTC. It translates to CAWSVQSAHSYNEQFF. The genes are TRBV30 and TRBJ2-1; D unclear. With 0 bases removed from V and 0 bases from J, the gap between germline ends came to 12 bases. CDR1 GTSNPN and CDR2 SVGIG come from the germline V gene (reference sequence). The CDR3 runs to 16 residues.

This chain uses TRBV5-6 with TRBJ1-1, with D unresolved. The CDR3 has 11 residues. Germline CDR1 is SGHDT and CDR2 is YYEEEE. V lost 0 bases and J lost 6, with 3 bases in between. CDR3 DNA: TGTGCCAGCAGCTTGGCGGCTGAAGCTTTCTTT. Protein product: CASSLAAEAFF. The full variable domain, its missing parts supplied by reference TRBV5-6 and TRBJ1-1, is DAGVTQSPTHLIKTRGQQVTLRCSPKSGHDTVSWYQQALGQGPQFIFQYYEEEERQRGNFPDRFSGHQFPNYSSELNVNALLLGDSALYLCASSLAAEAFFGQGTRLTVV.

The rearrangement uses TRBV12-3 or TRBV12-4 and TRBJ1-2; possibly TRBD1 for D (5 bases). V dropped 3 bases and J dropped 8 bases, with 13 bases sitting between them. The CDR3 covers 13 residues. The CDR3 DNA follows: TGTGCCAGCAGTTTCTTCGGGGGTGAAGGCTACACCTTC. Its protein is CASSFFGGEGYTF.

The rearrangement uses TRBV4-1 and TRBJ1-1; no definite D call. Germline V gene lookup returns CDR1 MGHRA and CDR2 YSYEKL. V lost 0 bases to trimming and J lost 0 bases, with 5 bases between them. The CDR3 length is 14 residues. DNA for the CDR3: TGCGCCAGCAGCCAAGATTCGGTGAACACTGAAGCTTTCTTT. It encodes CASSQDSVNTEAFF.

The chain is built from TRBV18 and TRBJ2-1; D is unclear. This CDR3 region has 15 residues. Trimming took 6 bases from V and 0 from J, leaving 12 bases between them. CDR1 KGHSH and CDR2 LQKENI come from the germline V gene. CDR3 in amino acids: CASSATPSSYNEQFF. As DNA, the CDR3 is TGTGCCAGCTCCGCGACTCCGAGCTCCTACAATGAGCAGTTCTTC.

V is TRBV12-3 or TRBV12-4 and J is TRBJ1-6; no definite D call. V was shortened by 3 bases and J by 8 bases, with 5 bases between the two germline ends. This CDR3 is built from 12 residues. The CDR3 protein is CASSLLDSPLHF. The CDR3 nucleotides are TGTGCCAGCAGTTTGTTAGATTCACCCCTCCACTTT.

This sequence joins TRBV28 and TRBJ2-7, with unresolved D. Germline CDR1 reads MDHEN; CDR2 reads SYDVKM. This CDR3 is built from 14 residues. The ends were cut back, 2 bases at V and 4 bases at J, with 12 bases in the middle. The CDR3 nucleotides read TGTGCCAGCAGTTTAATCCAGACATTGTACGAGCAGTACTTC. Translation gives CASSLIQTLYEQYF.

CDR3 DNA sequence: TGCAGCGTTGAAGTCAGGGTCAATGAGCAGTTCTTC. Translated: CSVEVRVNEQFF. V and J are TRBV29-1 and TRBJ2-1; tentative D call: TRBD1 (5 bases). Germline V gives CDR1 SQVTM, CDR2 ANQGSEA. The CDR3 totals 12 residues. Trimming took off 1 base at V and 6 bases at J, with 7 bases between the two ends.

A single count supports this clone. The chain couples TRBV7-3 to TRBJ2-3; D uncertain. CDR1 SGHTA and CDR2 FQGTGA come from the germline V gene. Trimming stripped 1 base from V and 6 bases from J, with 8 bases between. CDR3 length equals 13 residues. The CDR3 nucleotides are TGTGCCAGCAGCTTAAACGAGCTGGATACGCAGTATTTT. Translation gives CASSLNELDTQYF.

V and J are TRBV29-1 and TRBJ1-1, with 12 nucleotides matching TRBD1. The trim removed 7 bases at V and 3 bases at J, leaving 6 bases unmatched. The CDR3 has 14 amino acids. Germline-derived CDR1 and CDR2 are SQVTM and ANQGSEA. Written as DNA, the CDR3 is TGCAGCGCGGGACAGGGGGCGATGGACACTGAAGCTTTCTTT. It encodes CSAGQGAMDTEAFF.

The chain is built from TRBV5-8 and TRBJ2-2; 8 bases are shared with TRBD1. The CDR3 runs to 16 residues. The V segment lost 5 bases and the J segment 1 base; nucleotides outside the gene matches: 7. Germline V gene sequence: CDR1 SGHTS, CDR2 YDEGEE. The CDR3 bases are TGTGCCAGCAGAAGGCTCAGGGGGCGGAACACCGGGGAGCTGTTTTTT. Encoded protein: CASRRLRGRNTGELFF.

The chain has TRBV28 and TRBJ2-1, with 10 nucleotides matching TRBD2. The germline V gene has CDR1 MDHEN and CDR2 SYDVKM. The V and J ends lost 3 bases and 4 bases, in that order; junction bases with no gene match: 6. The CDR3 totals 16 residues. The CDR3 here is CASSFSSGGSYNEQFF. For the CDR3, the DNA is TGTGCCAGCAGTTTTTCTAGCGGGGGCTCGTACAATGAGCAGTTCTTC.

This clone has a handful of counts. V usage is TRBV12-3 or TRBV12-4 and J usage is TRBJ2-1, with D perhaps TRBD2 (5 bases). V dropped 6 bases and J dropped 10 bases, with 16 bases sitting between them. The CDR3 totals 13 residues. The CDR3 DNA reads TGTGCCAGCAGCACCGGGGAAAAATGGGAGCAGTTCTTC. Its protein is CASSTGEKWEQFF.

As DNA, the CDR3 is TGTGCCAGCAGCCCAGGGATGGGTGAGCAGTTCTTC. Translated, it gives CASSPGMGEQFF. The chain recombines TRBV11-1 with TRBJ2-1, with a weak D call TRBD1 (5 bases). This CDR3 is 12 amino acids long. V was clipped by 5 bases and J by 9 bases, with 11 bases between them. CDR1 is SGHAT and CDR2 is FQDESV in the germline V gene (reference sequence). Looking up the rest from reference TRBV11-1 and TRBJ2-1 gives the full variable domain: EAEVAQSPRYKITEKSQAVAFWCDPISGHATLYWYRQILGQGPELLVQFQDESVVDDSQLPKDRFSAERLKGVDSTLKIQPAELGDSAMYLCASSPGMGEQFFGPGTRLTVL.

The CDR3 loop is CASSQDQGTGYGYTF. The CDR3 DNA sequence: TGTGCCAGCAGCCAAGATCAAGGGACAGGGTATGGCTACACCTTC. The chain recombines TRBV4-2 with TRBJ1-2; 9 positions match TRBD1. V dropped 0 bases and J dropped 5; count of bases not matched to a gene: 4. This CDR3 region has 15 residues. Germline values: CDR1 LGHNA, CDR2 YNFKEQ.

The chain is built from TRBV6-5 and TRBJ2-5; D ambiguous. The CDR3 runs 14 residues. The V and J ends lost 1 base and 1 base respectively, with 7 bases between them. Germline CDR1 MNHEY, CDR2 SVGAGI. The CDR3: CASSYYDSQETQYF. Written as DNA, the CDR3 is TGTGCCAGCAGTTACTACGACTCCCAAGAGACCCAGTACTTC.

The chain employs TRBV5-4 and TRBJ2-7; TRBD1 is a possible D gene (6 bases). Trimming pared 4 bases from V and 7 bases from J, leaving 12 bases between. This CDR3 contains 12 residues. Germline CDR1 reads SGHNT; CDR2 reads YYREEE (reference sequence). CDR3 DNA: TGTGCCAGCAGCGTAGACAGGACGGAGCAGTACTTC. Amino acids: CASSVDRTEQYF.

With regard to this clone: The junction shows a germline mismatch at one end, possibly a read error. The gene calls are TRBV30 and TRBJ1-2; the D gene is possibly TRBD1 (5 bases). Germline CDR1 and CDR2: GTSNPN and SVGIG (reference sequence). This CDR3 is 11 amino acids long. The CDR3 region has the DNA TGTGCCTGGAGCCCAAGGTGGGGCCAGCACTTC. Its translation: CAWSPRWGQHF.

The V gene is TRBV5-6, the J gene TRBJ1-5; a weak D match, TRBD1 (5 bases). This CDR3 contains 16 residues. V was pared by 2 bases and J by 2 bases, with 14 bases between. Looked up from germline, CDR1 is SGHDT and CDR2 is YYEEEE. CDR3 in amino acids: CASSFLTSGGNQPQHF. The CDR3 DNA is TGTGCCAGCAGCTTTCTGACGTCGGGGGGCAATCAGCCCCAGCATTTT.

The genes are TRBV15 and TRBJ1-4; TRBD1 matches 7 bases. V lost 3 bases to trimming and J lost 4 bases; unmatched junction nucleotides: 2. The V gene's germline CDR1 is LNHNV and CDR2 YYDKDF (reference sequence). There are 14 residues in the CDR3. The CDR3 DNA is TGTGCCACCAGCAGGGACAGGCTTAATGAAAAACTGTTTTTT. Protein product: CATSRDRLNEKLFF.

The chain links TRBV15 to TRBJ1-3; the D is unclear. V was cut by 3 bases and J by 4 bases, with 7 bases left in between. The CDR3 is 13 residues long. CDR1 is LNHNV, CDR2 YYDKDF, per germline (reference sequence). CDR3 nucleotides: TGTGCCACCAGCAGTGCACAGGGAAACACCATATATTTT. Translated, it gives CATSSAQGNTIYF.

The CDR3 region has the DNA TGTGCCAGCAGCTCCGGGACAGACTATCAGCCCCAGCATTTT. It encodes CASSSGTDYQPQHF. J is TRBJ1-5 and V is TRBV6-5; 7 bases match TRBD1. This CDR3 has 14 amino acids. The trim removed 6 bases at V and 5 bases at J, leaving 7 bases unmatched. The V gene's germline CDR1 is MNHEY and CDR2 SVGAGI.